The next 25 T cell receptor beta chains were all read from a single sample in a study of post-analysis software for immune sequencing data. Points from the study as a whole: TRBV segments more frequent in patients than in controls numbered about 5 and included TRBV5-6, TRBV5-1 and TRBV20-1.

No antigen is known for these receptors. Unique molecular identifiers tagged the TCR beta cDNA libraries. TCRdb processed the PCR reads anew with MiXCR; each CDR3 protein has one entry. The sample yields 450,000 to 700,000 distinct CDR3 sequences, roughly two fifths seen once. Input material: blood. Source of these receptors: a girl under 18 with multiple sclerosis.

The chain has TRBV12-3 or TRBV12-4 and TRBJ2-5, with D uncertain. CDR3 length: 14 amino acids. V shed 4 bases and J shed 4 bases, with 13 bases lying between them. The CDR3 nucleotides are TGTGCCAGCAGTTCTCGGGCCCTGGGAGAGACCCAGTACTTC. This encodes CASSSRALGETQYF.

V usage is TRBV4-2 and J usage is TRBJ1-2; D gene unclear. The germline CDR1 and CDR2 sequences are LGHNA and YNFKEQ. Trimming left V 5 bases short and J 2 bases short, with 15 bases between. This CDR3 has 15 residues. The CDR3 coding sequence is TGTGCCAGCAGCGAGAGACAAGCCTTAAACTATGGCTACACCTTC. Encoded protein: CASSERQALNYGYTF.

V usage is TRBV9 and J usage is TRBJ1-1; weak D call: TRBD1 (5 bases). Germline V gives CDR1 SGDLS, CDR2 YYNGEE. This CDR3 is built from 13 residues. With 1 base removed from V and 3 bases from J, the gap between germline ends came to 7 bases. The CDR3 reads CASSVQGHTEAFF. The CDR3 DNA is TGTGCCAGCAGCGTACAGGGTCACACTGAAGCTTTCTTT.

This rearrangement joins TRBV5-1 to TRBJ1-1; 7 nucleotides agree with TRBD1. V lost 3 bases to trimming and J lost 8 bases; unmatched junction nucleotides: 13. The germline gives CDR1 SGHRS, CDR2 YFSETQ. There are 15 residues in the CDR3. The CDR3 is CASSSEDRRFSEAFF. The DNA of the CDR3 is TGCGCCAGCAGCTCGGAGGACAGGCGCTTTTCCGAAGCTTTCTTT.

The chain employs TRBV3-1 and TRBJ1-2; 9 bases match TRBD1. V lost 2 bases, J lost 4 bases, and 17 bases stayed unmatched. CDR1 LGHDT and CDR2 YNNKEL come from the germline V gene (reference sequence). This CDR3 has 19 residues. The CDR3 DNA is TGTGCCAGCAGCCAATCAACCGGGACAGGGACCTCCTTTAGCTATGGCTACACCTTC. Translation: CASSQSTGTGTSFSYGYTF.

V gene TRBV4-1 combines with J gene TRBJ2-4, with TRBD2 as a possible D gene (5 bases). Germline values: CDR1 MGHRA, CDR2 YSYEKL. V was clipped by 6 bases and J by 0 bases, with 9 bases between them. This CDR3 region has 14 residues. The CDR3 here is CASSRGIAKNIQYF. The CDR3, as DNA: TGCGCCAGCAGTCGGGGTATAGCCAAAAACATTCAGTACTTC.

This chain joins TRBV29-1 and TRBJ1-1; TRBD1 aligns across 7 bases. V dropped 4 bases and J dropped 9; count of bases not matched to a gene: 11. The CDR3 has 13 residues. Germline CDR1 reads SQVTM; CDR2 reads ANQGSEA. This CDR3 reads CSVVPREGAQAFF. The CDR3 DNA sequence: TGCAGCGTTGTCCCCCGAGAGGGGGCGCAAGCTTTCTTT. Using reference TRBV29-1 and TRBJ1-1 for the parts outside the CDR3, the full variable domain is SAVISQKPSRDICQRGTSLTIQCQVDSQVTMMFWYRQQPGQSLTLIATANQGSEATYESGFVIDKFPISRPNLTFSTLTVSNMSPEDSSIYLCSVVPREGAQAFFGQGTRLTVV.

The rearrangement links TRBV3-1 to TRBJ2-1; 10 nucleotides line up with TRBD2. The junction had 10 bases not matched to a gene; V was cut back by 6 bases and J by 8 bases. The CDR3 has 15 amino acids. The germline CDR1 and CDR2 sequences are LGHDT and YNNKEL (reference sequence). In nucleotides, the CDR3 is TGTGCCAGCAGAAATGAGCGGGGGGGCTCATATGAGCAGTTCTTC. It encodes CASRNERGGSYEQFF.

There are many counts of this clonotype. The chain recombines TRBV5-1 with TRBJ2-7; tentatively, D is TRBD1 (5 bases). Germline V CDR1 and CDR2: SGHRS, YFSETQ. CDR3 length: 14 amino acids. The V end lost 4 bases, the J end lost 0 bases, and 11 bases lay between the germline ends. This chain's CDR3 is CASSPRGSSYEQYF. The CDR3, as DNA: TGCGCCAGCAGCCCTAGGGGCAGCTCCTACGAGCAGTACTTC.

V usage is TRBV29-1 and J usage is TRBJ2-1, with D possibly TRBD2 on 7 matching bases. CDR3 length: 11 amino acids. The ends were cut back, 6 bases at V and 15 bases at J, with 18 bases in the middle. Germline V CDR1 and CDR2: SQVTM, ANQGSEA. The CDR3 loop reads CSVGGLARAFF. Written as DNA, the CDR3 is TGCAGCGTGGGGGGGCTGGCACGTGCGTTCTTC.

The rearrangement uses TRBV29-1 and TRBJ2-4; possibly TRBD2 for D (7 bases). Germline V CDR1 and CDR2: SQVTM, ANQGSEA. V lost 6 bases, J lost 3 bases, and 18 bases lay in between. This CDR3 spans 15 amino acids. As DNA, the CDR3 is TGCAGCGTGGGGGGGCACCCCGGAGGCAAAAACATTCAGTACTTC. Encoded protein: CSVGGHPGGKNIQYF.

The chain uses TRBV11-2 and TRBJ2-5, with 7 bases that match TRBD2. V trimming: 4 bases; J trimming: 4 bases; junction bases outside the gene matches: 9. In germline, CDR1 is SGHAT, CDR2 FQNNGV. CDR3 length: 15 residues. CDR3 bases: TGTGCCAGCAGCTACAACAGCGGGACCCTAGAGACCCAGTACTTC. Protein product: CASSYNSGTLETQYF. The full variable domain, with the rest looked up from reference TRBV11-2 and TRBJ2-5, is EAGVAQSPRYKIIEKRQSVAFWCNPISGHATLYWYQQILGQGPKLLIQFQNNGVVDDSQLPKDRFSAERLKGVDSTLKIQPAKLEDSAVYLCASSYNSGTLETQYFGPGTRLLVL.

The chain carries TRBV20-1 and TRBJ2-4; 8 bases are shared with TRBD2. The J call may be mistaken, given a closer DNA end match to TRBJ2-7. Per germline, CDR1 DFQATT and CDR2 SNEGSKA (reference sequence). The CDR3 totals 13 residues. In DNA, the CDR3 is TGCAGTGCTACTCCGGGAGGGATAAACGAGCAGTACTTC. It translates to CSATPGGINEQYF.

This clonotype was detected ten times or more. V and J are TRBV7-2 and TRBJ2-7; D is undetermined. In germline, CDR1 is SGHTA, CDR2 FQGNSA. Trimming took 5 bases from V and 3 from J, leaving 5 bases between them. The CDR3 spans 11 residues. The CDR3 here is CASSDYYEQYF. The CDR3 region has the DNA TGTGCCAGCAGCGATTACTACGAGCAGTACTTC.

In its sample, this clonotype was seen a few times. The chain uses TRBV5-1 and TRBJ2-7; TRBD1 might be the D (7 bases). CDR3 length: 15 amino acids. V dropped 7 bases and J dropped 5 bases, with 22 bases sitting between them. Germline values: CDR1 SGHRS, CDR2 YFSETQ. The CDR3 reads CASRGLIGGKNEQYF. The DNA of the CDR3 is TGCGCCAGCCGGGGGCTGATAGGGGGCAAGAACGAGCAGTACTTC.

The V call is TRBV20-1, the J call TRBJ1-6; TRBD1 might be the D (5 bases). Germline V gene lookup returns CDR1 DFQATT and CDR2 SNEGSKA (reference sequence). The CDR3 spans 12 residues. The germline V and J ends were trimmed by 4 bases and 7 bases, with 8 bases remaining between them. The CDR3 sequence is CSATPGNSPLHF. The CDR3 nucleotides read TGCAGTGCTACCCCAGGGAATTCACCCCTCCACTTT.

The chain uses TRBV20-1 and TRBJ1-5; D is ambiguous. The V gene's germline CDR1 is DFQATT and CDR2 SNEGSKA (reference sequence). This CDR3 has 13 residues. V shed 0 bases and J shed 6 bases, with 9 bases lying between them. The CDR3 DNA follows: TGCAGTGCTAGAGATCGGAGCTTTCAGCCCCAGCATTTT. Translating it yields CSARDRSFQPQHF.

CDR3 DNA sequence: TGCAGTGCTAGAGATCGACTAGCGGGAATCGAAGAGACCCAGTACTTC. Its protein is CSARDRLAGIEETQYF. The chain is built from TRBV20-1 and TRBJ2-7; TRBD2 aligns across 11 bases. Matching the DNA end better, TRBJ2-5 makes the J call doubtful. CDR3 size: 16 residues. From germline, CDR1 is DFQATT and CDR2 SNEGSKA (reference sequence).

The genes are TRBV12-3 or TRBV12-4 and TRBJ2-5, with a weak D call TRBD1 (5 bases). This CDR3 contains 14 residues. Trimming removed 3 bases from V and 4 bases from J, with 12 bases in between. CDR3 sequence: CASSFPGKGETQYF. Written as DNA, the CDR3 is TGTGCCAGCAGTTTCCCAGGGAAGGGAGAGACCCAGTACTTC.

V gene TRBV9 combines with J gene TRBJ2-1; 11 bases map to TRBD2. The CDR3 consists of 18 residues. Trimming removed 0 bases from V and 7 bases from J; junction bases left unmatched: 12. Germline CDR1 reads SGDLS; CDR2 reads YYNGEE. DNA for the CDR3: TGTGCCAGCAGCGTAGTCGGGACTAGCGGCCCGATCTTAAATGAGCAGTTCTTC. It codes for CASSVVGTSGPILNEQFF.

The rearrangement joins TRBV10-3 to TRBJ2-5; 8 nucleotides match TRBD1. In germline, CDR1 is ENHRY, CDR2 SYGVKD. This CDR3 is built from 14 residues. V lost 6 bases to trimming and J lost 5 bases; unmatched junction nucleotides: 8. CDR3 nucleotide sequence: TGTGCCATCAGCGAACAACAGGGGGTGGAGACCCAGTACTTC. This gives the protein CAISEQQGVETQYF.

The chain links TRBV12-3 or TRBV12-4 to TRBJ2-3; no definite D call. Trimming left V 2 bases short and J 1 base short, with 10 bases between. The CDR3 runs to 15 residues. CDR3 loop: CASSLMARGTDTQYF. The CDR3 DNA reads as TGTGCCAGCAGTTTAATGGCTAGGGGCACAGATACGCAGTATTTT.

V usage is TRBV6-1 and J usage is TRBJ1-1, with D perhaps TRBD1 (5 bases). Deletions cut 4 bases from V and 5 bases from J, with 11 bases between. The CDR3 has 13 residues. Germline V gene lookup returns CDR1 MNHNS and CDR2 SASEGT. CDR3 bases: TGTGCCAGCAGTGCGGGGGATGGGACTGAAGCTTTCTTT. Its translation is CASSAGDGTEAFF.

The V gene is TRBV5-1, the J gene TRBJ2-7; TRBD1 matches 8 bases. V gave up 0 bases and J gave up 3 bases; unmatched junction bases: 5. This CDR3 contains 15 residues. The germline CDR1 and CDR2 sequences are SGHRS and YFSETQ. CDR3: CASSLVWTGFYEQYF. The CDR3 DNA is TGCGCCAGCAGCTTGGTCTGGACAGGGTTCTACGAGCAGTACTTC. Supplemented by reference TRBV5-1 and TRBJ2-7, the full variable domain reads KAGVTQTPRYLIKTRGQQVTLSCSPISGHRSVSWYQQTPGQGLQFLFEYFSETQRNKGNFPGRFSGRQFSNSRSEMNVSTLELGDSALYLCASSLVWTGFYEQYFGPGTRLTVT.

CDR3 protein: CASSPRGHYGYTF. The CDR3 DNA follows: TGTGCCAGCAGCCCCCGGGGCCACTATGGCTACACCTTC. This chain connects TRBV7-3 to TRBJ1-2; maybe TRBD1 (5 bases). The V end lost 5 bases, the J end lost 3 bases, and 10 bases lay between the germline ends. This CDR3 contains 13 residues. The V gene's germline CDR1 is SGHTA and CDR2 FQGTGA. Full variable domain (outside the CDR3, taken from reference TRBV7-3 and TRBJ1-2): GAGVSQTPSNKVTEKGKYVELRCDPISGHTALYWYRQSLGQGPEFLIYFQGTGAADDSGLPNDRFFAVRPEGSVSTLKIQRTERGDSAVYLCASSPRGHYGYTFGSGTRLTVV.